The 30 T cell receptor beta chains below all came from one sample that was sequenced in a study of shared clonotypes between healthy human individuals. Measured with immunoSEQ multiplex PCR; TCRdb has only the in-frame clones, and not every one. Seen here are 1,400,000 or so clones, 98% to 99% observed once, and the top ten hold around 0.38%. Sequenced sample: naive CD4+ T cells sorted from blood. The sample's subset: CD45RA+ positively selected. These receptors came from a man aged 25 to 45 in good health.

The chain has TRBV28 and TRBJ1-4; D not resolved. The CDR3 sequence is 14 residues long. Germline CDR1 is MDHEN and CDR2 is SYDVKM. The ends were cut back, 5 bases at V and 6 bases at J, with 13 bases in the middle. CDR3 DNA sequence: TGTGCCAGCAGTAATCGAGAAATCTATGAAAAACTGTTTTTT. This codes for CASSNREIYEKLFF.

V gene TRBV11-2 combines with J gene TRBJ2-1, with TRBD2 identical over 8 bases. V dropped 5 bases and J dropped 3; count of bases not matched to a gene: 6. The CDR3 consists of 15 residues. CDR1 SGHAT and CDR2 FQNNGV come from the germline V gene. This CDR3 reads CASSQTTSGYNEQFF. CDR3 nucleotides: TGTGCCAGCAGCCAGACCACTAGCGGCTACAATGAGCAGTTCTTC.

The chain joins TRBV5-6 to TRBJ2-7; the D call may be TRBD1 or TRBD2 (5 bases each). This CDR3 is 17 amino acids long. Germline CDR1 is SGHDT and CDR2 is YYEEEE. V lost 0 bases to trimming and J lost 3 bases, with 19 bases between them. The CDR3 nucleotides read TGTGCCAGCAGCTTGGTAAGCGGTCCAGGGTATGACTACGAGCAGTACTTC. It yields the protein CASSLVSGPGYDYEQYF.

The chain has TRBV28 and TRBJ2-7, with 9 bases fitting TRBD2. Germline trimming cut 6 bases from V and 2 bases from J; bases unmatched to any gene: 14. The CDR3 is 17 amino acids. CDR1 MDHEN and CDR2 SYDVKM come from the germline V gene. The CDR3 spells CASSRGASGVRTYEQYF. CDR3 DNA sequence: TGTGCCAGCAGCAGGGGGGCTAGCGGGGTCCGGACCTACGAGCAGTACTTC.

The V call is TRBV19, the J call TRBJ2-3; 10 bases agree with TRBD1. Germline V gene lookup returns CDR1 LNHDA and CDR2 SQIVND (reference sequence). CDR3 length: 17 residues. The V and J ends lost 0 bases and 4 bases, in that order; junction bases with no gene match: 7. CDR3 bases: TGTGCCAGTAGTATAGAGCCCCCCGGGACAGGGGCAGATACGCAGTATTTT. Its protein product is CASSIEPPGTGADTQYF.

This clone was seen a single time. J is TRBJ1-5 and V is TRBV9, with a tentative D call TRBD1 (5 bases). The CDR3 extends over 14 amino acids. Deletions cut 0 bases from V and 7 bases from J, with 11 bases between. The germline gives CDR1 SGDLS, CDR2 YYNGEE. CDR3 DNA sequence: TGTGCCAGCAGCGTAGGGGGGATCGGACAGCCCCAGCATTTT. Translated: CASSVGGIGQPQHF.

The chain uses TRBV6-5 and TRBJ2-7; TRBD1 might be the D (5 bases). The CDR3 contains 14 residues. V was cut by 6 bases and J by 7 bases, with 19 bases left in between. CDR1 MNHEY and CDR2 SVGAGI come from the germline V gene. The DNA of the CDR3 is TGTGCCAGCAGCGTTCGAGGCAGGGTGAGGGAGCAGTACTTC. As protein: CASSVRGRVREQYF.

This chain uses TRBV7-8 with TRBJ2-2, with D perhaps TRBD1 (5 bases). Per germline, CDR1 SGHVS and CDR2 FQNEAQ. With 3 bases removed from V and 5 bases from J, the gap between germline ends came to 13 bases. CDR3 length: 15 residues. CDR3 amino acids: CASSLFGALTGELFF. The CDR3 coding sequence is TGTGCCAGCAGCTTGTTTGGGGCTTTAACCGGGGAGCTGTTTTTT.

As regards this clone: The junction departs from germline at one end; a sequencing error may be responsible. The chain links TRBV7-7 to TRBJ2-5, with a weak D call TRBD1 (5 bases). CDR1 is SSHAT and CDR2 is FNYEAQ in the germline V gene (reference sequence). This CDR3 has 14 amino acids. The chain's CDR3 is CASSLAPRVETQYF. CDR3 DNA: TGTGCTAGCAGCTTGGCTCCCAGGGTAGAGACCCAGTACTTC. The variable domain in full, with the rest retrieved from reference TRBV7-7 and TRBJ2-5, is GAGVSQSPRYKVTKRGQDVTLRCDPISSHATLYWYQQALGQGPEFLTYFNYEAQPDKSGLPSDRFSAERPEGSISTLTIQRTEQRDSAMYRCASSLAPRVETQYFGPGTRLLVL.

The chain couples TRBV28 to TRBJ1-4; possibly TRBD1 for D (6 bases). This CDR3 is 14 amino acids long. V was pared by 5 bases and J by 7 bases, with 14 bases between. In germline, CDR1 is MDHEN, CDR2 SYDVKM. This chain's CDR3 is CASSAGQSPEKLFF. CDR3 in DNA: TGTGCCAGCAGTGCAGGACAGAGTCCTGAAAAACTGTTTTTT. Complete variable domain (other parts from reference TRBV28 and TRBJ1-4): DVKVTQSSRYLVKRTGEKVFLECVQDMDHENMFWYRQDPGLGLRLIYFSYDVKMKEKGDIPEGYSVSREKKERFSLILESASTNQTSMYLCASSAGQSPEKLFFGSGTQLSVL.

The chain uses TRBV4-3 and TRBJ1-2, with unresolved D. Per the germline V gene, CDR1 is LGHNA and CDR2 is YSLEER. V shed 0 bases and J shed 4 bases, with 12 bases lying between them. The CDR3 runs 15 residues. Here the CDR3 reads CASSQDLVGLYGYTF. For the CDR3, the DNA is TGCGCCAGCAGCCAAGACCTGGTGGGCCTCTATGGCTACACCTTC.

The chain joins TRBV6-5 to TRBJ2-3, with D possibly TRBD1 on 5 matching bases. Trimming removed 2 bases from V and 4 bases from J, with 16 bases in between. The CDR3 sequence is 16 residues long. Germline values: CDR1 MNHEY, CDR2 SVGAGI. In nucleotides, the CDR3 is TGTGCCAGCAGTTACATGGGGCAGGCCGCCGCAGATACGCAGTATTTT. Encoded protein: CASSYMGQAAADTQYF.

This sequence joins TRBV20-1 and TRBJ2-5; D possibly corresponds to TRBD2 (6 bases). In germline, CDR1 is DFQATT, CDR2 SNEGSKA (reference sequence). This CDR3 has 11 residues. V lost 3 bases and J 5 bases, leaving 7 bases between the germline ends. CDR3 sequence reads: CSARRDETQYF. In DNA, the CDR3 is TGCAGTGCTAGGCGGGACGAGACCCAGTACTTC.

The CDR3 region has the DNA TGTGCCAGCAGTTTCCCCGGTGGCCTCCAGTATTTT. Translated: CASSFPGGLQYF. This sequence joins TRBV7-2 and TRBJ2-3, with D unclear. Germline V gene data show CDR1 as SGHTA and CDR2 as FQGNSA. Trimming pared 6 bases from V and 12 bases from J, leaving 16 bases between. The CDR3 length is 12 residues.

The chain links TRBV28 to TRBJ2-1; 7 bases match TRBD2. V trimming: 6 bases; J trimming: 7 bases; junction bases outside the gene matches: 6. The CDR3 spans 13 residues. The germline V gene encodes CDR1 MDHEN and CDR2 SYDVKM. The CDR3 region has the DNA TGTGCCAGCAGATCGACTAGCTTGAATGAGCAGTTCTTC. This sequence encodes CASRSTSLNEQFF.

The rearrangement links TRBV7-9 to TRBJ1-5; possibly TRBD1 for D (5 bases). The CDR3 length is 13 residues. Germline V gene sequence: CDR1 SEHNR, CDR2 FQNEAQ (reference sequence). Deletions cut 1 base from V and 4 bases from J, with 5 bases between. CDR3 coding DNA: TGTGCCAGCAGCTTAGACAGGAATCAGCCCCAGCATTTT. As protein: CASSLDRNQPQHF.

V usage is TRBV6-5 and J usage is TRBJ1-2; D is unclear. The V gene lost 6 bases and the J gene lost 7 bases, with 18 bases spanning the gap. The CDR3 loop spans 14 amino acids. Germline V gene data show CDR1 as MNHEY and CDR2 as SVGAGI. The CDR3 sequence: CASRTRRTRSGYTF. As DNA, the CDR3 is TGTGCCAGCAGAACTCGTCGGACCCGGTCTGGCTACACCTTC.

The rearrangement links TRBV7-9 to TRBJ2-1; no reliable D call. This CDR3 spans 13 amino acids. CDR1 and CDR2 (germline): SEHNR, FQNEAQ (reference sequence). Trimming took off 6 bases at V and 2 bases at J, with 8 bases between the two ends. The CDR3, as DNA: TGTGCCAGCAGACCCATGACCTACAATGAGCAGTTCTTC. Translating it yields CASRPMTYNEQFF.

The chain carries TRBV4-2 and TRBJ2-2, with TRBD2 matching 9 bases. The J segment lost 3 bases and the V segment lost 0 bases, leaving 11 bases of the junction unmatched. Germline V gene data show CDR1 as LGHNA and CDR2 as YNFKEQ. The CDR3 sequence is 19 residues long. The CDR3 coding sequence is TGTGCCAGCAGCCAAGATCGGGGGGTTGCGGGAGGGCACACCGGGGAGCTGTTTTTT. This gives the protein CASSQDRGVAGGHTGELFF.

This chain uses TRBV4-3 with TRBJ2-6; perhaps TRBD1 as D (6 bases). Germline V CDR1 and CDR2: LGHNA, YSLEER. The CDR3 loop spans 15 amino acids. V was cut by 7 bases and J by 1 base, with 11 bases left in between. The chain's CDR3 is CASTLQGSGANVLTF. CDR3 bases: TGCGCCAGCACCCTACAGGGATCTGGGGCCAACGTCCTGACTTTC.

The chain has TRBV19 and TRBJ2-7, with D unresolved. There are 14 residues in the CDR3. V was shortened by 3 bases and J by 6 bases, with 15 bases between the two germline ends. In germline, CDR1 is LNHDA, CDR2 SQIVND (reference sequence). CDR3 DNA: TGTGCCAGTAGTATGTCCAGAACTCAGAGCGAGCAGTACTTC. This encodes CASSMSRTQSEQYF.

The rearrangement joins TRBV28 to TRBJ1-4; perhaps TRBD1 as D (5 bases). The germline V gene encodes CDR1 MDHEN and CDR2 SYDVKM. The CDR3 spans 15 residues. Trimming stripped 6 bases from V and 3 bases from J, with 14 bases between. The CDR3 nucleotides are TGTGCCAGCAGCCTAGGGGTAGGGGCTAATGAAAAACTGTTTTTT. Protein sequence: CASSLGVGANEKLFF. The full variable domain, completed using reference TRBV28 and TRBJ1-4, is DVKVTQSSRYLVKRTGEKVFLECVQDMDHENMFWYRQDPGLGLRLIYFSYDVKMKEKGDIPEGYSVSREKKERFSLILESASTNQTSMYLCASSLGVGANEKLFFGSGTQLSVL.

This chain links TRBV10-2 with TRBJ1-2; 8 nucleotides align to TRBD1. There are 16 residues in the CDR3. Germline V lookup: CDR1 WSHSY, CDR2 SAAADI. After removal of 5 bases from V and 4 bases from J, the junction contained 12 bases not matched to a gene. This CDR3 reads CASSNAGGSGGYGYTF. CDR3 nucleotide sequence: TGCGCCAGCAGTAATGCAGGGGGCTCCGGCGGCTATGGCTACACCTTC.

The chain joins TRBV5-4 to TRBJ2-3; TRBD2 agrees at 11 bases. Germline-derived CDR1 and CDR2 are SGHNT and YYREEE (reference sequence). V lost 4 bases to trimming and J lost 1 base; unmatched junction nucleotides: 5. The CDR3 has 16 amino acids. Here the CDR3 reads CASSAGTSGRTDTQYF. The CDR3 nucleotides read TGTGCCAGCAGCGCGGGGACTAGCGGTCGCACAGATACGCAGTATTTT. The whole variable domain, remainder taken from reference TRBV5-4 and TRBJ2-3, is ETGVTQSPTHLIKTRGQQVTLRCSSQSGHNTVSWYQQALGQGPQFIFQYYREEENGRGNFPPRFSGLQFPNYSSELNVNALELDDSALYLCASSAGTSGRTDTQYFGPGTRLTVL.

This clone was observed a single time. The CDR3 region is CASSISGTGKTQYF. The CDR3 DNA follows: TGTGCCAGTAGTATCTCTGGGACAGGGAAGACCCAGTACTTC. The chain recombines TRBV19 with TRBJ2-5; TRBD1 matches at 9 bases. The CDR3 has 14 amino acids. V lost 3 bases to trimming and J lost 6 bases; unmatched junction nucleotides: 5. Germline CDR1 and CDR2: LNHDA and SQIVND (reference sequence). Drawing the rest from reference TRBV19 and TRBJ2-5, the complete variable domain is DGGITQSPKYLFRKEGQNVTLSCEQNLNHDAMYWYRQDPGQGLRLIYYSQIVNDFQKGDIAEGYSVSREKKESFPLTVTSAQKNPTAFYLCASSISGTGKTQYFGPGTRLLVL.

This chain connects TRBV27 to TRBJ2-1; TRBD2 aligns across 7 bases. This CDR3 is built from 22 residues. V was pared by 6 bases and J by 1 base, with 27 bases of the junction left unmatched. Germline V gives CDR1 MNHEY, CDR2 SMNVEV (reference sequence). CDR3 sequence (DNA): TGTGCCAGCAGGACCGCGACCCCGGGACTTAGGGAGGGTTTGGGGTCCTACAATGAGCAGTTCTTC. Translation gives CASRTATPGLREGLGSYNEQFF.

This chain joins TRBV27 and TRBJ2-7; TRBD2 matches at 14 bases. The ends lost 6 bases at V and 0 bases at J; junction bases unmatched: 19. The germline gives CDR1 MNHEY, CDR2 SMNVEV (reference sequence). This CDR3 is 21 amino acids long. The CDR3 bases are TGTGCCAGCAGCAGAATGGGACTAGCGGGAGTCGGAGGGGGGAACTCCTACGAGCAGTACTTC. Protein sequence: CASSRMGLAGVGGGNSYEQYF.

The rearrangement joins TRBV19 to TRBJ1-5; D is undetermined. Trimming removed 7 bases at V and 4 bases at J, with 14 bases between. CDR1 is LNHDA and CDR2 is SQIVND in the germline V gene (reference sequence). This CDR3 comprises 14 residues. CDR3 nucleotide sequence: TGTGCCAGTACTTACACCCCGGCTAATCAGCCCCAGCATTTT. This translates into CASTYTPANQPQHF.

Only one count was recorded for this clone. At the DNA level, this CDR3 is encoded by other sequences in the same sample as well. V is TRBV7-2 and J is TRBJ2-2; TRBD2 is a possible D gene (5 bases). In germline, CDR1 is SGHTA, CDR2 FQGNSA. Trimming removed 5 bases at V and 1 base at J, with 11 bases between. This CDR3 comprises 15 residues. CDR3 DNA sequence: TGTGCCAGCAGCCTTTTAGCGTTGAACACCGGGGAGCTGTTTTTT. Its protein product is CASSLLALNTGELFF.

This sequence joins TRBV28 and TRBJ2-3; TRBD2 agrees at 12 bases. V lost 2 bases to trimming and J lost 4 bases; unmatched junction nucleotides: 7. The germline gives CDR1 MDHEN, CDR2 SYDVKM. The CDR3 consists of 17 residues. In nucleotides, the CDR3 is TGTGCCAGCAGTTTAGGTCTAGCGGGAGGGTGGTCAGATACGCAGTATTTT. As protein: CASSLGLAGGWSDTQYF. The full variable domain, its missing parts supplied by reference TRBV28 and TRBJ2-3, is DVKVTQSSRYLVKRTGEKVFLECVQDMDHENMFWYRQDPGLGLRLIYFSYDVKMKEKGDIPEGYSVSREKKERFSLILESASTNQTSMYLCASSLGLAGGWSDTQYFGPGTRLTVL.